The sequence of this T cell receptor (beta chain) was determined in a study of graft-versus-host responses after intestinal transplantation. Clones were read by immunoSEQ multiplex PCR, and TCRdb kept only the in-frame ones, dropping some. Counted here are around 100,000 clones, about 90% occurring once; the ten biggest clones make up more than 0.75%. V lost 6 bases and J lost 8; bases outside the gene matches: 8. Germline V lookup: CDR1 MDHEN, CDR2 SYDVKM. This CDR3 has 15 amino acids. Details on this clone: What it recognizes is unknown.

The J gene is TRBJ1-4, the V gene TRBV28, with TRBD1 matching 11 bases. The sequence was collected from a human donor who was the organ donor for an intestinal transplant. Sample: unstimulated CD4+ T cells sorted from spleen or lymph node cells, taken before transplant. Written as DNA, the CDR3 is TGTGCCAGCAGAAATGGACAGGGGGCAGGGGAAAAACTGTTTTTT. The encoded protein is CASRNGQGAGEKLFF.